This T cell receptor (beta chain) was captured in a study of CD8 T cells in ankylosing spondylitis. Study outcomes and limitations: Clones tied to disease were said to be significantly enriched in matched ankylosing spondylitis synovial fluid. A number of the motif variants had already been described in reactive arthritis synovial fluid and blood. The authors found the disease-linked clones to be CD8+ and relatively rare in peripheral blood.

In its sample, this clonotype was seen a few times. Its antigen is unknown. 5'-RACE, quantitative and with molecular barcodes, yielded the TCR beta libraries. MiXCR, run by TCRdb on the 5' RACE reads, gives a single entry per CDR3 protein. The sample consists of 35,000 or so distinct CDR3 sequences, approximately 17% of them appearing once. The CDR3 contains 15 residues. The V gene end was trimmed by 3 bases and the J gene end by 7 bases; junction bases not matched to a gene: 7. CDR1 and CDR2 (germline): SGHRS, YFSETQ. The gene calls are TRBV5-1 and TRBJ2-1; 10 nucleotides agree with TRBD2. This clonotype originated in a male donor with ankylosing spondylitis or in good health (not recorded which). Material: blood. Written as DNA, the CDR3 is TGCGCCAGCAGCTCTGTAGCGGGGGGTGTGAATGAGCAGTTCTTC. Translation gives CASSSVAGGVNEQFF.